This is a list of T cell receptor beta chains from one sample in a study of T cell changes during pregnancy in multiple sclerosis. Sequencing used immunoSEQ multiplex PCR; TCRdb keeps in-frame clones, though not all of them. The repertoire holds over 35,000 clones, roughly nine tenths seen once, with about 0.42% in the top ten. Sequenced material: CD4+ T cells from peripheral blood mononuclear cells, taken in the third trimester of pregnancy. These receptors were collected from a female donor in good health, enrolled as a control in a pregnancy study. Each CDR3 is given with its conserved first and last residue. The D gene is left open where the match is weak. Size is omitted from some rows. Given values are once, few, many or a class for expanded clones.

CDR3,DNA,D,V,length,J,size
CAWSILETQYF,TGTGCCTGGAGTATCTTAGAGACCCAGTACTTC,.,TRBV30,11,TRBJ2-5,.
CASSILATDTQYF,TGTGCCAGTAGTATACTAGCAACGGATACGCAGTATTTT,.,TRBV19,13,TRBJ2-3,.
CASSLMAGVNTGELFF,TGTGCCAGCAGCTTAATGGCAGGGGTAAACACCGGGGAGCTGTTTTTT,.,TRBV7-3,16,TRBJ2-2,.
CASSPTLAGSHEQFF,TGTGCCAGCAGCCCTACACTAGCGGGTAGTCATGAGCAGTTCTTC,TRBD2,TRBV7-9,15,TRBJ2-1,.
CASSYRAGAVETQYF,TGTGCCAGCAGCTACCGAGCGGGAGCAGTAGAGACCCAGTACTTC,TRBD2,TRBV7-2,15,TRBJ2-5,.
CASRSPGGAYNEQFF,TGTGCCAGCAGATCCCCAGGGGGCGCCTACAATGAGCAGTTCTTC,TRBD1,TRBV6-5,15,TRBJ2-1,.
CASSLTTRHYGYTF,TGTGCCAGCAGCTTGACGACCAGGCATTATGGCTACACCTTC,.,TRBV5-6,14,TRBJ1-2,.
CASSLALAGGAYNEQFF,TGTGCCAGCAGCTTAGCACTAGCGGGGGGGGCCTACAATGAGCAGTTCTTC,TRBD2,TRBV7-8,17,TRBJ2-1,.
CASSLARWAGGNQPQHF,TGTGCCAGCAGCTTAGCGCGATGGGCAGGGGGCAATCAGCCCCAGCATTTT,.,TRBV7-8,17,TRBJ1-5,.
CASSTSSGGAAEQFF,TGCGCCAGCAGCACCTCTAGCGGGGGGGCCGCTGAGCAGTTCTTC,TRBD2,TRBV5-1,15,TRBJ2-1,.
CASSTPGQSLNTEAFF,TGTGCCAGTAGTACACCGGGACAGAGCTTGAACACTGAAGCTTTCTTT,TRBD1,TRBV19,16,TRBJ1-1,.
CATSQDNPILAKNIQYF,TGTGCCACCAGTCAGGATAACCCTATCCTAGCCAAAAACATTCAGTACTTC,.,TRBV15,17,TRBJ2-4,.
CASRRTEAFF,TGTGCCAGCAGGCGCACTGAAGCTTTCTTT,.,TRBV6-1,10,TRBJ1-1,few
CASSLGGTGGTEAFF,TGTGCCAGCAGCTTGGGCGGGACAGGGGGCACTGAAGCTTTCTTT,TRBD1,TRBV5-4,15,TRBJ1-1,.
CASSLALAGGSDEQFF,TGTGCCAGCAGCTTGGCCTTAGCGGGAGGGTCCGATGAGCAGTTCTTC,TRBD2,TRBV5-6,16,TRBJ2-1,.
CASSTDRGPNYGYTF,TGTGCCAGCAGCACCGACAGGGGCCCTAACTATGGCTACACCTTC,TRBD1,TRBV5-6,15,TRBJ1-2,few
CASSQLAGGGTDTQYF,TGCGCCAGCAGCCAACTAGCGGGAGGCGGCACAGATACGCAGTATTTT,TRBD2,TRBV4-1,16,TRBJ2-3,.
CSVLPGLSNYGYTF,TGCAGCGTTCTCCCCGGTTTATCTAACTATGGCTACACCTTC,.,TRBV29-1,14,TRBJ1-2,.
CATSRGFEGADTQYF,TGTGCCACCAGCAGAGGGTTTGAGGGAGCAGATACGCAGTATTTT,.,TRBV15,15,TRBJ2-3,.
CASRLDEGILTGELFF,TGTGCCAGTAGGTTAGATGAGGGAATCCTAACCGGGGAGCTGTTTTTT,.,TRBV19,16,TRBJ2-2,.
CASSLLVFDRRVSRPQYF,TGTGCCAGCAGTTTATTGGTATTCGACAGGCGGGTTAGCCGACCGCAGTATTTT,.,TRBV28,18,TRBJ2-3,.
CASSLQGIDSPLHF,TGTGCCAGCAGCTTGCAGGGGATTGATTCACCCCTCCACTTT,.,TRBV7-3,14,TRBJ1-6,.
CASSIGQGGTDTQYF,TGTGCCAGCAGCATCGGACAGGGCGGCACAGATACGCAGTATTTT,TRBD1,TRBV5-4,15,TRBJ2-3,.
CASTKAGGVLAQFF,TGTGCCAGCACGAAAGCGGGGGGGGTACTAGCGCAGTTCTTC,TRBD2,TRBV28,14,TRBJ2-1,.
CSSTRPHGYTF,TGCAGTTCAACGCGTCCCCATGGCTACACCTTC,.,TRBV20-1,11,TRBJ1-2,.
CASSQQGWNGELFF,TGTGCCAGCAGCCAACAGGGGTGGAACGGGGAGCTGTTTTTT,TRBD1,TRBV6-6,14,TRBJ2-2,once
CSVGLVGSEQYF,TGCAGCGTTGGGCTTGTGGGGAGCGAGCAGTACTTC,.,TRBV29-1,12,TRBJ2-7,.
CASSLLVGAQYEQYF,TGCGCCAGCAGCTTGTTAGTGGGGGCGCAGTACGAGCAGTACTTC,.,TRBV5-1,15,TRBJ2-7,.
CASRGGQRANYGYTF,TGTGCCAGTCGCGGAGGGCAAAGAGCTAACTATGGCTACACCTTC,.,TRBV28,15,TRBJ1-2,.
CASSQDTGGKGNTIYF,TGTGCCAGCAGCCAAGATACAGGGGGGAAAGGAAACACCATATATTTT,TRBD1,TRBV4-2,16,TRBJ1-3,.
CASSLVGTVASEQYF,TGTGCCAGCAGCTTAGTTGGGACAGTAGCTAGCGAGCAGTACTTC,TRBD1,TRBV7-2,15,TRBJ2-7,.
CASSPRVWGRGSTEAFF,TGTGCCAGCAGCCCTAGGGTTTGGGGGCGCGGGAGCACTGAAGCTTTCTTT,.,TRBV7-2,17,TRBJ1-1,.
CASSGQGTNGAYEQYF,TGTGCCAGTAGCGGACAGGGGACCAACGGGGCCTACGAGCAGTACTTC,TRBD1,TRBV19,16,TRBJ2-7,.
CASRGTGAYEQYF,TGTGCCAGCAGGGGGACAGGAGCCTACGAGCAGTACTTC,TRBD1,TRBV6-5,13,TRBJ2-7,.
CASSLDRGQDYGYTF,TGTGCCAGCAGCCTAGACAGGGGGCAGGACTATGGCTACACCTTC,TRBD1,TRBV7-9,15,TRBJ1-2,.
CASRTSGTQHEQYF,TGTGCCAGCAGAACTAGCGGAACCCAACACGAGCAGTACTTC,TRBD2,TRBV28,14,TRBJ2-7,.
CASSGAHRGRVEAFF,TGTGCCAGCAGTGGCGCTCATAGGGGGCGCGTTGAAGCTTTCTTT,TRBD1,TRBV27,15,TRBJ1-1,.
CASRGQGLGTEAFF,TGTGCCAGCAGGGGACAGGGTCTAGGCACTGAAGCTTTCTTT,TRBD1,TRBV2,14,TRBJ1-1,.
CASRKTSGKHEQYF,TGTGCCAGCAGGAAAACTAGCGGGAAGCACGAGCAGTACTTC,TRBD2,TRBV6-5,14,TRBJ2-7,.
CASPRRSTSTNTIYF,TGTGCCAGTCCTAGACGGAGCACCAGTACGAACACCATATATTTT,.,TRBV21-1,15,TRBJ1-3,.
CAWNSQGLGGYTF,TGTGCCTGGAATAGTCAGGGGCTCGGCGGCTACACCTTC,.,TRBV30,13,TRBJ1-2,.
CAISESWGGNTEAFF,TGTGCCATCAGTGAGTCTTGGGGCGGGAACACTGAAGCTTTCTTT,.,TRBV10-3,15,TRBJ1-1,.
CASSATVGTEAFF,TGTGCCAGCAGCGCGACAGTGGGCACTGAAGCTTTCTTT,.,TRBV11-3,13,TRBJ1-1,.
CASSPTGAEETQYF,TGTGCTAGCAGTCCCACAGGGGCGGAAGAGACCCAGTACTTC,TRBD1,TRBV7-7,14,TRBJ2-5,.
CASSPGLGASYEQYF,TGTGCCAGCAGCCCCGGACTAGGAGCCTCCTACGAGCAGTACTTC,TRBD2,TRBV5-4,15,TRBJ2-7,.